A single sample gave rise to the 27 T cell receptor beta chains below, sequenced in a study of graft-versus-host responses after intestinal transplantation. The protocol was immunoSEQ multiplex PCR, while the TCRdb copy is restricted to in-frame clones and leaves out a portion. The table has about 25,000 clones, roughly 94% seen once. This material consisted of PBMCs, taken 156 days after intestinal transplant. The receptors here all came from a human patient who received an intestinal transplant, so some T cells may come from the graft donor.

The count of this clone is one. The chain employs TRBV4-1 and TRBJ1-1; D is undetermined. Trimming removed 1 base from V and 1 base from J, with 7 bases in between. In germline, CDR1 is MGHRA, CDR2 YSYEKL. The CDR3 contains 14 residues. CDR3 nucleotide sequence: TGCGCCAGCAGCCAAGTGGCGGAGAACACTGAAGCTTTCTTT. Protein: CASSQVAENTEAFF.

This sequence joins TRBV5-6 and TRBJ1-4; unclear D gene. The germline CDR1 and CDR2 sequences are SGHDT and YYEEEE. The ends were cut back, 3 bases at V and 3 bases at J, with 3 bases in the middle. The CDR3 sequence is 12 residues long. CDR3 bases: TGTGCCAGCAGCTGGGCTAATGAAAAACTGTTTTTT. As protein: CASSWANEKLFF.

J is TRBJ1-1 and V is TRBV6-5; 9 nucleotides agree with TRBD1. V lost 6 bases to trimming and J lost 4 bases; unmatched junction nucleotides: 3. There are 13 residues in the CDR3. Germline-derived CDR1 and CDR2 are MNHEY and SVGAGI. CDR3 in amino acids: CASRDRGFTEAFF. The CDR3, as DNA: TGTGCCAGCAGGGACAGGGGATTCACTGAAGCTTTCTTT.

The gene calls are TRBV7-9 and TRBJ1-2, with a possible D match to TRBD1 (6 bases). The CDR3 totals 13 residues. V dropped 5 bases and J dropped 7 bases, with 14 bases sitting between them. The germline V gene has CDR1 SEHNR and CDR2 FQNEAQ (reference sequence). The CDR3 region is CASSQGWSSGYTF. DNA of the CDR3: TGTGCCAGCAGCCAGGGGTGGAGCTCTGGCTACACCTTC.

CDR3: CASSFPGGSQYEQYF. CDR3 nucleotide sequence: TGCGCCAGCAGCTTCCCCGGTGGATCTCAGTACGAGCAGTACTTC. The rearrangement links TRBV5-1 to TRBJ2-7, with unresolved D. The CDR3 runs 15 residues. The germline CDR1 and CDR2 sequences are SGHRS and YFSETQ. The V end was cut by 2 bases, the J end by 4 bases, with 16 bases between. The variable domain in full, with the rest retrieved from reference TRBV5-1 and TRBJ2-7, is KAGVTQTPRYLIKTRGQQVTLSCSPISGHRSVSWYQQTPGQGLQFLFEYFSETQRNKGNFPGRFSGRQFSNSRSEMNVSTLELGDSALYLCASSFPGGSQYEQYFGPGTRLTVT.

This chain links TRBV13 with TRBJ2-7; TRBD2 might be the D (6 bases). CDR3 length: 17 amino acids. V lost 0 bases and J lost 6, with 21 bases in between. Germline V CDR1 and CDR2: PRHDT, FYEKMQ (reference sequence). The CDR3 is CASSLGSGGVALREQYF. The CDR3 nucleotides are TGTGCCAGCAGCTTAGGGTCAGGAGGGGTGGCACTACGCGAGCAGTACTTC.

The chain combines TRBV7-9 with TRBJ2-5; D remains ambiguous. Germline V CDR1 and CDR2: SEHNR, FQNEAQ (reference sequence). V lost 0 bases to trimming and J lost 1 base, with 12 bases between them. The CDR3 is 16 amino acids. The CDR3 loop is CASSLAQGGTQETQYF. The CDR3 coding sequence is TGTGCCAGCAGCTTAGCGCAAGGCGGAACCCAAGAGACCCAGTACTTC.

V is TRBV6-5 and J is TRBJ1-4; 7 bases fit TRBD1. The CDR3 spans 13 residues. Trimming at V came to 7 bases and at J to 8 bases, leaving 7 bases not matched to a gene. CDR1 and CDR2 from the germline V gene are MNHEY and SVGAGI. CDR3 region: CASTDRAGEKLFF. The CDR3 DNA sequence: TGTGCCAGCACCGACAGGGCCGGGGAAAAACTGTTTTTT.

This sequence joins TRBV19 and TRBJ2-7, with TRBD2 matching over 8 bases. The V gene end was trimmed by 3 bases and the J gene end by 2 bases; junction bases not matched to a gene: 6. The CDR3 covers 15 residues. CDR1 is LNHDA and CDR2 is SQIVND in the germline V gene (reference sequence). Here the CDR3 reads CASSIGAGGTYEQYF. CDR3 DNA: TGTGCCAGTAGTATTGGGGCGGGGGGAACCTACGAGCAGTACTTC.

This clone was recorded once. This sequence joins TRBV11-3 and TRBJ1-4, with no clear D. The V and J ends lost 9 bases and 5 bases respectively, with 10 bases between them. The germline gives CDR1 SGHNT, CDR2 YENEEA. There are 12 residues in the CDR3. DNA for the CDR3: TGTGCCAGGGAGGGCGCCAATGAAAAACTGTTTTTT. Translation: CAREGANEKLFF.

This clone was seen just once. The genes are TRBV5-8 and TRBJ2-5; no firm D call. CDR1 and CDR2 from the germline V gene are SGHTS and YDEGEE. The CDR3 spans 13 residues. V shed 10 bases and J shed 1 base, with 14 bases lying between them. The chain's CDR3 is CAATILIQETQYF. DNA of the CDR3: TGTGCCGCAACGATACTGATCCAAGAGACCCAGTACTTC. The full variable domain, in which reference TRBV5-8 and TRBJ2-5 provide the parts outside the CDR3, is EAGVTQSPTHLIKTRGQQATLRCSPISGHTSVYWYQQALGLGLQFLLWYDEGEERNRGNFPPRFSGRQFPNYSSELNVNALELEDSALYLCAATILIQETQYFGPGTRLLVL.

The rearrangement joins TRBV9 to TRBJ2-3; the D gene is possibly TRBD2 (6 bases). V was shortened by 0 bases and J by 0 bases, with 8 bases between the two germline ends. Germline CDR1 SGDLS, CDR2 YYNGEE. The CDR3 runs to 15 residues. The chain's CDR3 is CASSVGGGSTDTQYF. CDR3 nucleotides: TGTGCCAGCAGCGTAGGTGGGGGGAGCACAGATACGCAGTATTTT.

The chain employs TRBV27 and TRBJ2-7; possibly TRBD1 or TRBD2 for D (5 bases each). V shed 2 bases and J shed 10 bases, with 12 bases lying between them. Germline loops: CDR1 MNHEY, CDR2 SMNVEV (reference sequence). The CDR3 length is 12 residues. DNA for the CDR3: TGTGCCAGCAGTTTACACGGGGCGCAACAGTACTTC. Its protein is CASSLHGAQQYF.

CDR3 DNA sequence: TGCGCCAGCAGCGGGGGTCGTGGGGAGCAGTACTTC. This sequence encodes CASSGGRGEQYF. The chain combines TRBV5-1 with TRBJ2-7; D possibly uses TRBD1 or TRBD2 (5 bases each). The CDR3 sequence is 12 residues long. Between the trimmed V and J ends, which lost 4 bases and 7 bases, there was a span of 12 bases. The germline CDR1 and CDR2 sequences are SGHRS and YFSETQ.

The chain carries TRBV6-5 and TRBJ2-7; D remains ambiguous. CDR1 and CDR2 (germline): MNHEY, SVGAGI. Trimming removed 0 bases from V and 2 bases from J, with 11 bases in between. The CDR3 has 15 residues. The CDR3 region has the DNA TGTGCCAGCAGTTACTCCGGGCCATCCCCCTACGAGCAGTACTTC. This translates into CASSYSGPSPYEQYF.

The chain links TRBV27 to TRBJ2-5; 9 bases match TRBD2. Germline V gene lookup returns CDR1 MNHEY and CDR2 SMNVEV (reference sequence). The J segment lost 5 bases and the V segment lost 5 bases, leaving 9 bases of the junction unmatched. The CDR3 has 15 residues. This chain's CDR3 is CASSQSAGGAETQYF. The CDR3 DNA is TGTGCCAGCAGTCAATCGGCGGGGGGGGCCGAGACCCAGTACTTC.

The chain links TRBV5-1 to TRBJ2-7; 11 nucleotides match TRBD2. J lost 0 bases, V lost 3 bases, and 5 bases had no gene match. The germline V gene has CDR1 SGHRS and CDR2 YFSETQ. The CDR3 is made up of 16 amino acids. CDR3 protein: CASSSGTSGSSYEQYF. Here the CDR3 DNA reads TGCGCCAGCAGCTCAGGGACTAGCGGTAGCTCCTACGAGCAGTACTTC.

The chain couples TRBV6-1 to TRBJ2-1; 10 nucleotides agree with TRBD2. Germline CDR1 reads MNHNS; CDR2 reads SASEGT. V shed 0 bases, J shed 7 bases, and the junction held 12 bases outside the gene matches. The CDR3 is made up of 18 amino acids. The CDR3: CASSEAISGRYLANEQFF. CDR3 in DNA: TGTGCCAGCAGTGAAGCGATTAGCGGGAGGTACCTGGCAAATGAGCAGTTCTTC.

This clone came up once. The rearrangement uses TRBV6-6 and TRBJ2-1, with D possibly TRBD2 on 5 matching bases. Germline CDR1 and CDR2: MNHNY and SVGAGI (reference sequence). The CDR3 is 13 residues long. V was shortened by 4 bases and J by 8 bases, with 12 bases between the two germline ends. This chain's CDR3 is CASSWSWRDEQFF. As DNA, the CDR3 is TGTGCCAGCAGTTGGTCGTGGCGGGATGAGCAGTTCTTC.

The chain has TRBV6-5 and TRBJ1-5; possibly TRBD1 for D (6 bases). V lost 10 bases, J lost 6 bases, and 22 bases lay in between. The germline V gene encodes CDR1 MNHEY and CDR2 SVGAGI. This CDR3 comprises 15 residues. CDR3 amino acids: CATGFGGASSQPQHF. The CDR3, as DNA: TGTGCCACAGGCTTCGGGGGCGCTTCGAGTCAGCCCCAGCATTTT.

The chain couples TRBV5-6 to TRBJ2-5; 7 nucleotides match TRBD1. The J segment lost 5 bases and the V segment lost 4 bases, leaving 2 bases of the junction unmatched. This CDR3 is built from 12 residues. In germline, CDR1 is SGHDT, CDR2 YYEEEE. The CDR3 spells CASSGRGETQYF. The CDR3, as DNA: TGTGCCAGCAGCGGCAGGGGGGAGACCCAGTACTTC.

The rearrangement joins TRBV28 to TRBJ2-7; 11 nucleotides agree with TRBD2. With 5 bases clipped from V and 7 bases from J, the junction kept 7 bases outside the gene matches. This CDR3 is 14 amino acids long. Germline V gene lookup returns CDR1 MDHEN and CDR2 SYDVKM. CDR3 bases: TGTGCCAGCAGTCTAGCGGGAGGCCTCATAGAGCAGTACTTC. Residues: CASSLAGGLIEQYF. The variable domain in full, with the rest retrieved from reference TRBV28 and TRBJ2-7, is DVKVTQSSRYLVKRTGEKVFLECVQDMDHENMFWYRQDPGLGLRLIYFSYDVKMKEKGDIPEGYSVSREKKERFSLILESASTNQTSMYLCASSLAGGLIEQYFGPGTRLTVT.

The rearrangement links TRBV19 to TRBJ2-2; no definite D call. CDR1 is LNHDA and CDR2 is SQIVND in the germline V gene (reference sequence). There are 12 residues in the CDR3. V was trimmed by 3 bases and J by 4 bases, leaving 3 bases between them. The CDR3 loop is CASSIITGELFF. CDR3 DNA: TGTGCCAGTAGTATTATCACCGGGGAGCTGTTTTTT.

The chain's CDR3 is CASSDHWGNEQFF. CDR3 nucleotide sequence: TGTGCCAGCAGCGATCACTGGGGTAATGAGCAGTTCTTC. The V call is TRBV7-6, the J call TRBJ2-1, with unresolved D. Per the germline V gene, CDR1 is SGHVS and CDR2 is FNYEAQ. Trimming removed 5 bases at V and 7 bases at J, with 12 bases between. This CDR3 spans 13 amino acids.

This rearrangement joins TRBV29-1 to TRBJ2-7; no clear D. Germline values: CDR1 SQVTM, CDR2 ANQGSEA. The CDR3 covers 12 residues. The V end was cut by 5 bases, the J end by 7 bases, with 15 bases between. The CDR3 region has the DNA TGCAGCGTTATATCTGGGTCTCGTGAGCAGTACTTC. Amino acid sequence: CSVISGSREQYF.

The chain combines TRBV4-3 with TRBJ1-3; unclear D gene. The V gene lost 1 base and the J gene lost 0 bases, with 16 bases spanning the gap. CDR1 LGHNA and CDR2 YSLEER come from the germline V gene. This CDR3 is 18 amino acids long. The DNA for the CDR3 is TGCGCCAGCAGCCAAGCAGGAGTATTGGGCGTCTCTGGAAACACCATATATTTT. This sequence encodes CASSQAGVLGVSGNTIYF.

The chain carries TRBV2 and TRBJ2-7; D possibly corresponds to TRBD2 (5 bases). The germline gives CDR1 SNHLY, CDR2 FYNNEI. Trimming removed 3 bases at V and 4 bases at J, with 19 bases between. CDR3 length: 16 amino acids. CDR3 coding DNA: TGTGCCAGCAGTGAGGCTGGACCCAGTGGGGAGTACGAGCAGTACTTC. This gives the protein CASSEAGPSGEYEQYF.